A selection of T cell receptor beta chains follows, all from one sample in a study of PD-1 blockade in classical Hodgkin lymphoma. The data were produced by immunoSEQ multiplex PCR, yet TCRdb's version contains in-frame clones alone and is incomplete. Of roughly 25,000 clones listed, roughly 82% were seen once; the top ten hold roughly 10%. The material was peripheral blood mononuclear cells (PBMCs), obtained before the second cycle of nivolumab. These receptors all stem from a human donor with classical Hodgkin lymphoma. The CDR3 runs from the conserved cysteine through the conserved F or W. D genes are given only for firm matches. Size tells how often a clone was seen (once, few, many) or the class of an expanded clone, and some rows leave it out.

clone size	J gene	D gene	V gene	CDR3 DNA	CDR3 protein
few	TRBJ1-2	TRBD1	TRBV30	TGTGCCTTTCGACAGGGGTTGGCTGGCTACACCTTC	CAFRQGLAGYTF
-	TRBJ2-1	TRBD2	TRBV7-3	TGTGCCAGCAGCTTAAGCCCTAGCGGGGGTAGCTCCTACAATGAGCAGTTCTTC	CASSLSPSGGSSYNEQFF
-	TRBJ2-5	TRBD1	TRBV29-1	TGCAGCGTCATCACAGGGGGCGGTGGTGAGACCCAGTACTTC	CSVITGGGGETQYF
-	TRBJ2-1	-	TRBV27	TGTGCCAGCAGTAGTCTGGCGCTGGAGAAGGCGTTCTTC	CASSSLALEKAFF
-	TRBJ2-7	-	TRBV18	TGTGCCAGCTCACCACAATTCTCCTACGAGCAGTACTTC	CASSPQFSYEQYF
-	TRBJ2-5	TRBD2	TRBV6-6	TGTGCCAGCAGAAAGACTAGCGGGGGGTATGGAGAGACCCAGTACTTC	CASRKTSGGYGETQYF
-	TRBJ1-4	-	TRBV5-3	TGTGCCAGAAGCGCCTTCGACAGGATCTTAAATGAAAAACTGTTTTTT	CARSAFDRILNEKLFF
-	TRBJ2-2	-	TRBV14	TGTGCCAGCAGCCAAGTTGCCACCGGGGAGCTGTTTTTT	CASSQVATGELFF
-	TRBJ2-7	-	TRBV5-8	TGTGCCAGCAGCTTGGACGGCAGGGGAACCTACGAGCAGTACTTC	CASSLDGRGTYEQYF
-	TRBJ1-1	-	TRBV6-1	TGTGCCAGCAGTGAAGAAGGGGAAGGGCACACTGAAGCTTTCTTT	CASSEEGEGHTEAFF
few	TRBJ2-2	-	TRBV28	TGTGCCAGCAGTAAGACAGCCACCGGGGAGCTGTTTTTT	CASSKTATGELFF
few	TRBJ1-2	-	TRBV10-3	TGTGCCATCAGTGTGGAACAGGGCAACTATGGCTACACCTTC	CAISVEQGNYGYTF
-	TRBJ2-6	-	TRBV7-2	TGTGCCAGCAACTCTGGGGCCAACGTCCTGACTTTC	CASNSGANVLTF
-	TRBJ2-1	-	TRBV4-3	TGCGCCAGCAGCCAAGATTGGAGTGAGCAGTTCTTC	CASSQDWSEQFF
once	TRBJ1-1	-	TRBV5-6	TGTGCCAGCAGCTTATTCACTGAAGCTTTCTTT	CASSLFTEAFF
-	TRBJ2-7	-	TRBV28	TGTGCCAGCAGCGGACAGCCCTACGAGCAGTACTTC	CASSGQPYEQYF
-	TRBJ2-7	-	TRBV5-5	TGTGCCAGCAGGTGGAGCTCGGACGTCGCCTCCTACGAGCAGTACTTC	CASRWSSDVASYEQYF
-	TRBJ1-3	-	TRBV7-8	TGTGCCAGCAGCCTACGGAGCTCTGGAAACACCATATATTTT	CASSLRSSGNTIYF
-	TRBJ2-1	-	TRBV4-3	TGCGCCAGCAGCCAAGTCTCCCGGCGCAATGAGCAGTTCTTC	CASSQVSRRNEQFF
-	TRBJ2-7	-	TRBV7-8	TGTGCCAGCAGCTTGCTCCCCACCCCCAGAGGGCTTAACGAGCAGTACTTC	CASSLLPTPRGLNEQYF
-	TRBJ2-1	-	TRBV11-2	TGTGCCAGCAGCTGGTCGCCGGCCTACAATGAGCAGTTCTTC	CASSWSPAYNEQFF
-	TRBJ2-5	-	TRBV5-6	TGTGCCAGCAGTTACCGGGCCCTCGGAGGGGAGACCCAGTACTTC	CASSYRALGGETQYF
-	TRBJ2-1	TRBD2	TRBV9	TGTGCCAGCAGTGGGACTAGCGGGGTGAATGAGCAGTTCTTC	CASSGTSGVNEQFF
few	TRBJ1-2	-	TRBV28	TGTGCCAGCAGTTTGTTCCCAGCTAACTATGGCTACACCTTC	CASSLFPANYGYTF
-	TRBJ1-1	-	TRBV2	TGTGCCAGCAGTGAAAGGGGAGCACAGGTCGGCACTGAAGCTTTCTTT	CASSERGAQVGTEAFF
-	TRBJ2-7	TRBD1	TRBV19	TGTGCCAGTAGTCCCGGACAGGGGGCCGGCGAGCAGTACTTC	CASSPGQGAGEQYF
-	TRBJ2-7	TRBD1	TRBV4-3	TGCGCCAGCAGCCAAGATCGGGCAGGGGGTTCCTACGAGCAGTACTTC	CASSQDRAGGSYEQYF
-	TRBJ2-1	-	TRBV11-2	TGTGCCAGCAGCTTACTCGGAGCCAAGACAGTCGATGAGCAGTTCTTC	CASSLLGAKTVDEQFF
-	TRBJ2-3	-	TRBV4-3	TGCGCCAGCAGCCAAGATTCACAGGGAGGTACAGATACGCAGTATTTT	CASSQDSQGGTDTQYF
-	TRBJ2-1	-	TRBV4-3	TGCGCCAGCAGTCTAATCAGGGGCTCCTACAATGAGCAGTTCTTC	CASSLIRGSYNEQFF
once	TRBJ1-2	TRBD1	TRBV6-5	TGTGCCAGCAGGCCTCCGGGACAGGAGGCGGTTGGCTACACCTTC	CASRPPGQEAVGYTF
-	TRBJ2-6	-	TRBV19	TGTGCCAGTAGTTTCGGACATACTGGGGCCAACGTCCTGACTTTC	CASSFGHTGANVLTF
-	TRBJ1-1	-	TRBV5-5	TGTGCCAGCACCGAGCCCGGCAGAGGGTGGGCCACTGAAGCTTTCTTT	CASTEPGRGWATEAFF
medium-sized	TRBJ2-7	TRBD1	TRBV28	TGTGCCAGCAGCCACACCAGCCCGGGACAGTGGTCCGAGCAGTACTTC	CASSHTSPGQWSEQYF
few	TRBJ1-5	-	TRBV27	TGTGCCAGCAGTTCCTATGAAAGCAATCAGCCCCAGCATTTT	CASSSYESNQPQHF
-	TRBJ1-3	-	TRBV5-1	TGCGCCAGCAGCTTGGACGGGGCAGGAAACACCATATATTTT	CASSLDGAGNTIYF
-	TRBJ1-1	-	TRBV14	TGTGCCAGCAGTCTAAACCTGAACACTGAAGCTTTCTTT	CASSLNLNTEAFF
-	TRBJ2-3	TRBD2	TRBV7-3	TGTGCCAGCAGCGCCGGACTAGCGGGGGAGGGTACGCAGTATTTT	CASSAGLAGEGTQYF
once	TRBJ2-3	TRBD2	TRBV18	TGTGCCAGCTCTCCCGGGACTAGCGGTTCTGGCACAGATACGCAGTATTTT	CASSPGTSGSGTDTQYF
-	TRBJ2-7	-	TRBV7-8	TGTGCCAGCAGCTTAACGGTTAACATCTACGAGCAGTACTTC	CASSLTVNIYEQYF
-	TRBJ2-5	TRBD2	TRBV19	TGTGCCAGTATGCGGACTAGCGGGGGCTACGCGGGGGAGACCCAGTACTTC	CASMRTSGGYAGETQYF
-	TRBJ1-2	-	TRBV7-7	TGTGCCAGCAGCTTGAACGGGGGGATAGATGGCTACACCTTC	CASSLNGGIDGYTF
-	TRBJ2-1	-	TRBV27	TGTGCCAGCAGAGACCTCACGAACCTATACAATGAGCAGTTCTTC	CASRDLTNLYNEQFF
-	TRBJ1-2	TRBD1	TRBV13	TGTGCCAGCAGCTCAGACAGGGACGGCTACACCTTC	CASSSDRDGYTF
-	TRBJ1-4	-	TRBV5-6	TGTGCCAGCAGCGTATACAGTGCAACTAATGAAAAACTGTTTTTT	CASSVYSATNEKLFF
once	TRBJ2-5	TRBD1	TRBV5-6	TGTGCCAGCAGCCCAGGGACAGGGCAGGGGACCCAGTACTTC	CASSPGTGQGTQYF
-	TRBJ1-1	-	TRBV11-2	TGTGCCAGCAGCCATAGGCCTGAAGCTTTCTTT	CASSHRPEAFF
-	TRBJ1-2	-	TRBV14	TGTGCCAGCAGCCAATCCCGGGACGGCTACACCTTC	CASSQSRDGYTF